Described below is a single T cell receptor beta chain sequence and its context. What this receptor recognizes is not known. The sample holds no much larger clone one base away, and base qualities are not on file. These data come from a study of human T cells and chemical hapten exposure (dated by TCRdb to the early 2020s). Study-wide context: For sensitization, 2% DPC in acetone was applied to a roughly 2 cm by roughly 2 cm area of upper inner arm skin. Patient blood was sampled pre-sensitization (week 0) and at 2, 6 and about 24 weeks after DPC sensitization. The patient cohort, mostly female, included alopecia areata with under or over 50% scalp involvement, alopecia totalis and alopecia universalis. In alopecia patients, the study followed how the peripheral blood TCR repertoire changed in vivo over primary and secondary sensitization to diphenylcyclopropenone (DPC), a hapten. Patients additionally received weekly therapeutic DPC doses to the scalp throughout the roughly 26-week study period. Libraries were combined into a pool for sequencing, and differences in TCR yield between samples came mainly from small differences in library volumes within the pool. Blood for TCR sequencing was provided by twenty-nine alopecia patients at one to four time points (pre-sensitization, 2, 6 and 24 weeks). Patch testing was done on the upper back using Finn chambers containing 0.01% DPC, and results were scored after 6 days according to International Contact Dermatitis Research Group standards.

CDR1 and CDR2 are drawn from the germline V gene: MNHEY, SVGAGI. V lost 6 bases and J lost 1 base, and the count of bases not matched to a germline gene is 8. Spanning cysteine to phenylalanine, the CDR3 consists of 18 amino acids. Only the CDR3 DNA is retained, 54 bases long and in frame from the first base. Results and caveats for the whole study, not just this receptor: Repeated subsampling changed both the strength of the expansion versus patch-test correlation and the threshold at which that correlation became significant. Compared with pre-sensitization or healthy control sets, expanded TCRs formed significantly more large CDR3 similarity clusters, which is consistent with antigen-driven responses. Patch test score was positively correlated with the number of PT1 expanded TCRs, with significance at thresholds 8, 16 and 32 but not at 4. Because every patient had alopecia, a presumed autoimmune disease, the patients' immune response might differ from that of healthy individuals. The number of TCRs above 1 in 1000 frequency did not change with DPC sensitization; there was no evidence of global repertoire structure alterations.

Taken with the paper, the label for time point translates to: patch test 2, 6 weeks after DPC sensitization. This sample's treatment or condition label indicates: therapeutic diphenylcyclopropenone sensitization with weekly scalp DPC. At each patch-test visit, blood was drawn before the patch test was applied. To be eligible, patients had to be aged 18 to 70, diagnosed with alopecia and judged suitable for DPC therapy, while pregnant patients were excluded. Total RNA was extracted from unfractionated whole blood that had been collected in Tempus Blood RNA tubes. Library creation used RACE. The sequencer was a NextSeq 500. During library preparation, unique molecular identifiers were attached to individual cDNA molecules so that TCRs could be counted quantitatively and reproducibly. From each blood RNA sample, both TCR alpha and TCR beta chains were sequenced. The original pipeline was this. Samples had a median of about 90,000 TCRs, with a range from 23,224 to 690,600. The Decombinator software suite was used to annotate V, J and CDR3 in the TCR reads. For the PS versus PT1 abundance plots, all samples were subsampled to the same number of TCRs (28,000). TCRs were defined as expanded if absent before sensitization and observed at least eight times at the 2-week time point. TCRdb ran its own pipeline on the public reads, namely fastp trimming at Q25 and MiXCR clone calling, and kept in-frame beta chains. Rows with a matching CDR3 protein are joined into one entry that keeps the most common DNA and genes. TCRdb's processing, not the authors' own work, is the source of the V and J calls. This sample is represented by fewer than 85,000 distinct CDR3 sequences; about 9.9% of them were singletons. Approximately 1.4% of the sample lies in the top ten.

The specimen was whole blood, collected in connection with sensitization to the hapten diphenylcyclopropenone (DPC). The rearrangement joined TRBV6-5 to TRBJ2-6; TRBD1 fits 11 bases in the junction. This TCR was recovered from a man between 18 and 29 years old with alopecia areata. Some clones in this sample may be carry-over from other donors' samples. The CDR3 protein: CASSQTDRGQSGANVLTF. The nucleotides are TGTGCCAGCAGCCAAACGGACAGGGGGCAGTCTGGGGCCAACGTCCTGACTTTC.